These 20 T cell receptor beta chains share one sample of origin, sequenced in a study of shared clonotypes between healthy human individuals. CD8 cells classed as naive were CD45RO-negative and positively selected for CCR7, excluding terminally differentiated effector memory CD45RA+ cells. The data were produced by immunoSEQ multiplex PCR, yet TCRdb's version contains in-frame clones alone and is incomplete. The sample carries 650,000 to 800,000 clones, approximately 90% recorded once. The specimen sequenced was naive CD8+ T cells sorted from blood. All receptors derive from a man aged 25-45 years in good health.

Only one count was recorded for this clone. The chain combines TRBV5-5 with TRBJ2-7; D remains unclear. The ends were cut back, 0 bases at V and 4 bases at J, with 8 bases in the middle. CDR1 is SGHKS, CDR2 YYEKEE, per germline (reference sequence). The CDR3 extends over 13 amino acids. The CDR3 bases are TGTGCCAGCAGCTTGGTGAAACCGTACGAGCAGTACTTC. This translates into CASSLVKPYEQYF.

This chain uses TRBV27 with TRBJ2-7; unclear D gene. The V and J ends lost 3 bases and 1 base respectively, with 10 bases between them. The V gene's germline CDR1 is MNHEY and CDR2 SMNVEV (reference sequence). CDR3 size: 14 residues. CDR3 nucleotides: TGTGCCAGCAGTTTCTCGGCACGGTCCTACGAGCAGTACTTC. Its translation: CASSFSARSYEQYF.

The V call is TRBV29-1, the J call TRBJ1-2; 12 bases line up with TRBD1. This CDR3 is built from 15 residues. The V gene end was trimmed by 6 bases and the J gene end by 5 bases; junction bases not matched to a gene: 10. CDR1 and CDR2 from the germline V gene are SQVTM and ANQGSEA. The CDR3 here is CSVPSVGQGAYGYTF. The CDR3, as DNA: TGCAGCGTCCCTTCTGTGGGACAGGGGGCATATGGCTACACCTTC.

This chain uses TRBV15 with TRBJ2-1, with 7 bases fitting TRBD2. J lost 3 bases, V lost 1 base, and 3 bases had no gene match. Germline values: CDR1 LNHNV, CDR2 YYDKDF (reference sequence). CDR3 length: 15 amino acids. This CDR3 is CATSRAGTNYNEQFF. The CDR3 nucleotides are TGTGCCACCAGCAGAGCCGGGACTAACTACAATGAGCAGTTCTTC.

DNA of the CDR3: TGTGCCAGCAGGCTGTCAAACAATGAGCAGTTCTTC. It encodes CASRLSNNEQFF. V usage is TRBV5-4 and J usage is TRBJ2-1, with D unresolved. Germline V lookup: CDR1 SGHNT, CDR2 YYREEE (reference sequence). The CDR3 has 12 residues. Between the trimmed V and J ends, which lost 5 bases and 5 bases, there was a span of 8 bases.

In this sample, this clone turned up once. This chain connects TRBV27 to TRBJ2-1; 11 bases align to TRBD2. J lost 5 bases, V lost 7 bases, and 4 bases had no gene match. CDR1 and CDR2 (germline): MNHEY, SMNVEV (reference sequence). The CDR3 extends over 14 amino acids. Written as DNA, the CDR3 is TGTGCCAGCACCCTACTAGCGGGAGACAATGAGCAGTTCTTC. This codes for CASTLLAGDNEQFF.

The rearrangement links TRBV7-9 to TRBJ2-6; unclear D gene. Trimming took 6 bases from V and 4 from J, leaving 19 bases between them. This CDR3 is 17 amino acids long. Germline V lookup: CDR1 SEHNR, CDR2 FQNEAQ (reference sequence). The CDR3 region has the DNA TGTGCCAGCAGTGCGCCTGGGCCCGTGGCCGGGGCCAACGTCCTGACTTTC. Its protein is CASSAPGPVAGANVLTF.

The V gene is TRBV7-7, the J gene TRBJ2-7, with 8 bases fitting TRBD1. The CDR3 length is 16 residues. Losses at the gene ends were 5 bases for V and 1 base for J; bases not matched to a gene: 10. In germline, CDR1 is SSHAT, CDR2 FNYEAQ (reference sequence). CDR3 in amino acids: CASSPYGTGLSYEQYF. The CDR3 DNA reads TGTGCCAGCAGCCCCTACGGGACAGGCCTTTCCTACGAGCAGTACTTC. Complete variable domain (other parts from reference TRBV7-7 and TRBJ2-7): GAGVSQSPRYKVTKRGQDVTLRCDPISSHATLYWYQQALGQGPEFLTYFNYEAQPDKSGLPSDRFSAERPEGSISTLTIQRTEQRDSAMYRCASSPYGTGLSYEQYFGPGTRLTVT.

This chain connects TRBV29-1 to TRBJ2-3; 10 positions match TRBD2. The V segment lost 6 bases and the J segment 2 bases; nucleotides outside the gene matches: 11. The CDR3 runs 16 residues. Per the germline V gene, CDR1 is SQVTM and CDR2 is ANQGSEA. CDR3 DNA: TGCAGCGTCCTTGGACTAGCGGAGACATACACAGATACGCAGTATTTT. Translating gives CSVLGLAETYTDTQYF.

This rearrangement joins TRBV5-1 to TRBJ2-1; no clear D gene. The germline V and J ends were trimmed by 0 bases and 0 bases, with 10 bases remaining between them. The length of the CDR3 is 16 residues. Germline V CDR1 and CDR2: SGHRS, YFSETQ. The CDR3 coding sequence is TGCGCCAGCAGCTTGGGGAAAGGAAGCTCCTACAATGAGCAGTTCTTC. Encoded protein: CASSLGKGSSYNEQFF.

CDR3 bases: TGTGCCAGCAGCCAAGTTCGGGCGGGAACAGATACGCAGTATTTT. Amino acids: CASSQVRAGTDTQYF. The gene calls are TRBV14 and TRBJ2-3, with D tentatively TRBD2 (6 bases). Germline-derived CDR1 and CDR2 are SGHDN and FVKESK. V was cut by 1 base and J by 3 bases, with 11 bases left in between. The CDR3 loop spans 15 amino acids.

The chain links TRBV7-9 to TRBJ1-5, with D unclear. The germline V gene encodes CDR1 SEHNR and CDR2 FQNEAQ (reference sequence). Trimming cost V 1 base and J 7 bases, with 11 bases left between them. The CDR3 totals 14 residues. The chain's CDR3 is CASSLEGMIQPQHF. As DNA, the CDR3 is TGTGCCAGCAGCTTAGAAGGGATGATACAGCCCCAGCATTTT.

This clone was detected only a few times. The genes are TRBV6-5 and TRBJ2-2, with D perhaps TRBD2 (5 bases). V lost 7 bases to trimming and J lost 8 bases, with 8 bases between them. The V gene's germline CDR1 is MNHEY and CDR2 SVGAGI. The CDR3 spans 11 residues. The CDR3 here is CASKREGELFF. The CDR3 DNA is TGTGCCAGCAAAAGGGAGGGGGAGCTGTTTTTT.

CDR3 in amino acids: CASSPEWTGTYEQYF. CDR3 sequence (DNA): TGTGCCAGCAGCCCCGAATGGACCGGAACCTACGAGCAGTACTTC. The V and J genes are TRBV7-9 and TRBJ2-7; no reliable D call. The germline V and J ends were trimmed by 5 bases and 2 bases, with 16 bases remaining between them. CDR1 and CDR2 from the germline V gene are SEHNR and FQNEAQ (reference sequence). CDR3 length: 15 amino acids.

The chain couples TRBV28 to TRBJ2-1; D may be TRBD1 (6 bases). Per germline, CDR1 MDHEN and CDR2 SYDVKM. This CDR3 contains 12 residues. The V end lost 10 bases, the J end lost 7 bases, and 14 bases lay between the germline ends. CDR3 amino acids: CATPGRGNEQFF. CDR3 nucleotides: TGTGCCACCCCCGGAAGGGGGAATGAGCAGTTCTTC.

V gene TRBV28 combines with J gene TRBJ1-5, with D tentatively TRBD1 (6 bases). Trimming took 2 bases from V and 7 from J, leaving 12 bases between them. The germline gives CDR1 MDHEN, CDR2 SYDVKM. The CDR3 runs 14 residues. The CDR3 region is CASSLRGGGQPQHF. The CDR3 DNA reads TGTGCCAGCAGTTTAAGGGGAGGGGGACAGCCCCAGCATTTT.

The chain uses TRBV29-1 and TRBJ2-7; D ambiguous. The CDR3 extends over 12 amino acids. Germline CDR1 is SQVTM and CDR2 is ANQGSEA. V was clipped by 6 bases and J by 3 bases, with 12 bases between them. The CDR3 here is CSVTVDDYEQYF. DNA for the CDR3: TGCAGCGTGACGGTTGACGACTACGAGCAGTACTTC.

This clone was detected only once. This chain links TRBV6-1 with TRBJ2-7; D may match TRBD1 or TRBD2 (6 bases each). The CDR3 is made up of 14 amino acids. Germline V gives CDR1 MNHNS, CDR2 SASEGT. Trimming took off 6 bases at V and 4 bases at J, with 16 bases between the two ends. The CDR3 bases are TGTGCCAGCAGGCCGAGGGGGGCTCCGTACGAGCAGTACTTC. Translated, it gives CASRPRGAPYEQYF.

The chain combines TRBV28 with TRBJ2-5; TRBD2 is a possible D gene (6 bases). This CDR3 contains 16 residues. Between the trimmed V and J ends, which lost 3 bases and 5 bases, there was a span of 19 bases. CDR1 MDHEN and CDR2 SYDVKM come from the germline V gene. The DNA of the CDR3 is TGTGCCAGCAGTTTGTCTGACGGGACTCAAAGGGAGACCCAGTACTTC. The encoded protein is CASSLSDGTQRETQYF.

This CDR3 is CAWSGLAGIYNEQFF. DNA for the CDR3: TGTGCCTGGAGTGGGCTAGCGGGGATTTACAATGAGCAGTTCTTC. This chain joins TRBV30 and TRBJ2-1; 9 bases map to TRBD2. Looked up from germline, CDR1 is GTSNPN and CDR2 is SVGIG (reference sequence). J was trimmed by 4 bases and V by 1 base; bases with no gene match: 5. This CDR3 is built from 15 residues. The whole variable domain, remainder taken from reference TRBV30 and TRBJ2-1, is SQTIHQWPATLVQPVGSPLSLECTVEGTSNPNLYWYRQAAGRGLQLLFYSVGIGQISSEVPQNLSASRPQDRQFILSSKKLLLSDSGFYLCAWSGLAGIYNEQFFGPGTRLTVL.